Described below is a single TCR beta chain sequence and its context. This entry is derived from a study of Ad26.COV2.S vaccination and SARS-CoV-2 variants. Treatment noted: some 20 received Ad26.COV2.S at low or high dose, single or two shots; about 5 received placebo; per-sample allocation not given. Samples came from day 63 after the first vaccine or placebo injection. The germline V gene has CDR1 LGHDT and CDR2 YNNKEL (reference sequence). Trimming took 2 bases from V and 7 from J, leaving 15 bases between them. CDR3 size: 15 residues. Only in-frame clones appear in the TCRdb table, and some are missing; sequencing was by immunoSEQ multiplex PCR. The table has some 300,000 clones, 86% seen once.

This sequence joins TRBV3-1 (or the pseudogene TRBV3-2) and TRBJ2-1; D is perhaps TRBD2 (6 bases). The input for sequencing was peripheral blood, taken in a trial of Ad26.COV2.S vaccine versus placebo. The TCR originated in a person aged 18 to 59 who received the Ad26.COV2.S COVID-19 vaccine or a placebo. CDR3 bases: TGTGCCAGCAGCCAATTTGGTGTGGGGAGGAATGAGCAGTTCTTC. Translation: CASSQFGVGRNEQFF.